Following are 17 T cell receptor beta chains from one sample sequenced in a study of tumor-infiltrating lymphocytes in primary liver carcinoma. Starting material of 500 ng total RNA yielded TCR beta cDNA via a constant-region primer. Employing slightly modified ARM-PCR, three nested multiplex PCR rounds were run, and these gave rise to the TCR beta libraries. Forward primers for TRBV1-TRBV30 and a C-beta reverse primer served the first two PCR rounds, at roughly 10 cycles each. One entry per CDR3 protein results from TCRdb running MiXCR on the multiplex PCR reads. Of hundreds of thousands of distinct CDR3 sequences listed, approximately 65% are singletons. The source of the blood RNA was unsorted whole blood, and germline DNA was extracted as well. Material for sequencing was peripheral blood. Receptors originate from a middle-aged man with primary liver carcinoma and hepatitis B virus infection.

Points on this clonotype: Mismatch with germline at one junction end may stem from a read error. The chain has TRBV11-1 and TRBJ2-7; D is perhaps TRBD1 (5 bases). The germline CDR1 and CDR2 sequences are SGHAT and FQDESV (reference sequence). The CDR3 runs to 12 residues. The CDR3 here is CASSPDSYERYF. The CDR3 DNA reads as TGTGCAAGCAGCCCTGACAGTTACGAGCGGTACTTC.

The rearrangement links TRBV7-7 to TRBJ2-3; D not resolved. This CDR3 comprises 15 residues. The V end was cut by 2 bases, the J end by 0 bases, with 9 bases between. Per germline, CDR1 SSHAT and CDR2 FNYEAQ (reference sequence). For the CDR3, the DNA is TGTGCCAGCAGCTTACTAGGGCGCAGCACAGATACGCAGTATTTT. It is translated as CASSLLGRSTDTQYF.

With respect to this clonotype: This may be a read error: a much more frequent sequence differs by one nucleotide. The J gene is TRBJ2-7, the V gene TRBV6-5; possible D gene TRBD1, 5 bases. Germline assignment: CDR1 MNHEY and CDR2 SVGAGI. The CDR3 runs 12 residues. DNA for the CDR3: TGTGCCAGCAGTCCGCAGGGTTACGAGCGGTACTTC. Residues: CASSPQGYERYF.

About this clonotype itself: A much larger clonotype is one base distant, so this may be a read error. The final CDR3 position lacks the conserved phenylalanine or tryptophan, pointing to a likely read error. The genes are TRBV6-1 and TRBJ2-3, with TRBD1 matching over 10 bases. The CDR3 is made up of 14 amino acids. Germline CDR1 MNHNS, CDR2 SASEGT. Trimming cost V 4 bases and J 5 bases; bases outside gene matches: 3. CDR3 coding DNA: TGTGCCAGCAGTGCGGACAGGGGGGGAGATACGCAGTATTTA. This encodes CASSADRGGDTQYL.

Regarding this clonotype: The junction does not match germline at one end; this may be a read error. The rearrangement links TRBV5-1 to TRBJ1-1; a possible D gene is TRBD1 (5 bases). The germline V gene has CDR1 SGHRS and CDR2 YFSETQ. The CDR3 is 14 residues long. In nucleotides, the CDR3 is TGCGTCAGCAGCCTCCGGGGCGCCGGGGATGAAGCTTTCTTT. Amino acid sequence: CVSSLRGAGDEAFF.

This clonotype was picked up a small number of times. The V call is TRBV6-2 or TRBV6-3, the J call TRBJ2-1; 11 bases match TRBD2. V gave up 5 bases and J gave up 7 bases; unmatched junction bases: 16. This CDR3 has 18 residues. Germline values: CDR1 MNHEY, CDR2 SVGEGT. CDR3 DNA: TGTGCCAGCAGTCAGCGGTTTCGGTTGGCTAGCGGGAGGAATGAGCAGTTCTTC. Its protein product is CASSQRFRLASGRNEQFF.

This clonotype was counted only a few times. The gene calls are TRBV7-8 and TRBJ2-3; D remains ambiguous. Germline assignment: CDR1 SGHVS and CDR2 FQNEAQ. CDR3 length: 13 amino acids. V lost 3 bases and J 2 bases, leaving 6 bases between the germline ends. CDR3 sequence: CASSFEDTDTQYF. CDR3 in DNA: TGTGCCAGCAGCTTTGAGGACACAGATACGCAGTATTTT. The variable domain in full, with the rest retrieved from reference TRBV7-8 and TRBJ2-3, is GAGVSQSPRYKVAKRGQDVALRCDPISGHVSLFWYQQALGQGPEFLTYFQNEAQLDKSGLPSDRFFAERPEGSVSTLKIQRTQQEDSAVYLCASSFEDTDTQYFGPGTRLTVL.

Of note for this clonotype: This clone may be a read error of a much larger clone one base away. This chain's CDR3 is CASSPQTSGIYEQYF. In DNA, the CDR3 is TGCGCCAGCAGCCCACAGACTAGCGGTATATACGAGCAGTACTTC. The chain joins TRBV4-3 to TRBJ2-7, with TRBD2 matching over 9 bases. The J segment lost 4 bases and the V segment lost 4 bases, leaving 8 bases of the junction unmatched. The CDR3 runs to 15 residues. Germline V gene lookup returns CDR1 LGHNA and CDR2 YSLEER.

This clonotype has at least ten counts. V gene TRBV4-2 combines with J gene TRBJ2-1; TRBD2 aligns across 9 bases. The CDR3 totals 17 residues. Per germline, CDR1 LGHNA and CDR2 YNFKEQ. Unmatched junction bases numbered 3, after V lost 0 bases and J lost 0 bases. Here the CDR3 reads CASSQEVAGASYNEQFF. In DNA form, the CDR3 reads TGTGCCAGCAGCCAAGAGGTAGCGGGGGCCTCCTACAATGAGCAGTTCTTC.

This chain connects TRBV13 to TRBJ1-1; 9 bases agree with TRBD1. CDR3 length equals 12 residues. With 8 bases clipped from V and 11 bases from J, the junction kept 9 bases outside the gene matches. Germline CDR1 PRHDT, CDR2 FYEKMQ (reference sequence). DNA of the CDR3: TGTGCCAGCTTCACGCCGGGACAGGGTGCTTTCTTT. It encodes CASFTPGQGAFF.

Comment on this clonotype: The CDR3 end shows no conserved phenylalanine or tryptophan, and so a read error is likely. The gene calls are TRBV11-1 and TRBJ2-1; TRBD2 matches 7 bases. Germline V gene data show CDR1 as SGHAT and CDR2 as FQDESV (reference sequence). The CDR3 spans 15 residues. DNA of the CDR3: TGTGCCAACAGCTTAGAACTAGCGAACTACAATGAGCAGTTCTTA. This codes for CANSLELANYNEQFL.

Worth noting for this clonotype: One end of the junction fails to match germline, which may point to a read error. The CDR3 spells CASSFGTAPEASF. As DNA, the CDR3 is TGTGCCAGCAGCTTTGGGACGGCCCCTGAAGCTTCCTTT. J is TRBJ1-1 and V is TRBV12-3 or TRBV12-4, with a tentative D call TRBD1 (5 bases). CDR3 length: 13 amino acids.

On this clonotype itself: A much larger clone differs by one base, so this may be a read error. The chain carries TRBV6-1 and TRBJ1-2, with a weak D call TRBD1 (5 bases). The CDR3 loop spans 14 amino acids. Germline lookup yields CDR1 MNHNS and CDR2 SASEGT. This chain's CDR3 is CASSDGGWNYVYTF. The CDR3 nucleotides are TGTGCCAGCAGTGATGGGGGATGGAACTATGTCTACACCTTC.

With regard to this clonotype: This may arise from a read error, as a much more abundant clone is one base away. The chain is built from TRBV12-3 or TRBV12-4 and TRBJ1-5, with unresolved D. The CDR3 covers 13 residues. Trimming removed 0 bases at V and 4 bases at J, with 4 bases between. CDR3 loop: CASSLAENQPQHF. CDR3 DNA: TGTGCCAGCAGTTTAGCGGAGAATCAGCCCCAGCATTTT.

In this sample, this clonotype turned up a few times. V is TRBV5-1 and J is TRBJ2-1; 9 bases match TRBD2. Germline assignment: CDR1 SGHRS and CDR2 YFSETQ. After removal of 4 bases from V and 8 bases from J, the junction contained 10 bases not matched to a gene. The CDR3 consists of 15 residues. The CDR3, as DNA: TGCGCCAGCAGCCCTTCCAGCGGGAGGAGCTATGAGCAGTTCTTC. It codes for CASSPSSGRSYEQFF.

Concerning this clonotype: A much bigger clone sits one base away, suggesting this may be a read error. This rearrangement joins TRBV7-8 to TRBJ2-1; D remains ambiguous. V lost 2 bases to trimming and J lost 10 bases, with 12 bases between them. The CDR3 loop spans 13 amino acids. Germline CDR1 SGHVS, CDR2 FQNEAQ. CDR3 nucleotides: TGTGCCAGCAGCTTATTAGACGCGTTCGAGCAGTTCTTC. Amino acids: CASSLLDAFEQFF.

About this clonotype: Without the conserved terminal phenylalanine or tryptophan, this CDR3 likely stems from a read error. This CDR3 reads CASSGERNQPQHI. CDR3 coding DNA: TGTGCCAGCAGCGGGGAGCGCAATCAGCCCCAGCATATT. This chain uses TRBV6-1 with TRBJ1-5, with D hard to call. V lost 6 bases, J lost 2 bases, and 8 bases lay in between. The CDR3 length is 13 residues. Germline V gene data show CDR1 as MNHNS and CDR2 as SASEGT.